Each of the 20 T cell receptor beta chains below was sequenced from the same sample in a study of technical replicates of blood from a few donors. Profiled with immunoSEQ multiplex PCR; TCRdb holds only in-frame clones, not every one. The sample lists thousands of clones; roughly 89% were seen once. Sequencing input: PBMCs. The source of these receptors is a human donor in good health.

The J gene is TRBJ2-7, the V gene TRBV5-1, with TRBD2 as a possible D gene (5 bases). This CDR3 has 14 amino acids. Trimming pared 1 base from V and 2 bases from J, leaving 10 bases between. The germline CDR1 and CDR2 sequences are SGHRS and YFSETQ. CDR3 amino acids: CASSLPAETYEQYF. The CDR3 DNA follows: TGCGCCAGCAGCTTGCCAGCGGAAACCTACGAGCAGTACTTC.

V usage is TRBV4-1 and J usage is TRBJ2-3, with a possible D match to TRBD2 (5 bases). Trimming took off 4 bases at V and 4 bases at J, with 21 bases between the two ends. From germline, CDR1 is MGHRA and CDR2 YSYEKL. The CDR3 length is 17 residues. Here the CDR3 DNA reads TGCGCCAGCAGCCTCGAAGTCGGAGCGGCTGCATCAGATACGCAGTATTTT. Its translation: CASSLEVGAAASDTQYF.

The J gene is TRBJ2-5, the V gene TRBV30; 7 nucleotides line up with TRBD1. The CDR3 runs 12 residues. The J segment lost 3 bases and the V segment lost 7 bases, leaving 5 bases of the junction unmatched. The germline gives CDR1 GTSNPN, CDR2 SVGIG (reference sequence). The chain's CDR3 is CAFSTGKETQYF. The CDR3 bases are TGTGCCTTTTCGACAGGGAAAGAGACCCAGTACTTC.

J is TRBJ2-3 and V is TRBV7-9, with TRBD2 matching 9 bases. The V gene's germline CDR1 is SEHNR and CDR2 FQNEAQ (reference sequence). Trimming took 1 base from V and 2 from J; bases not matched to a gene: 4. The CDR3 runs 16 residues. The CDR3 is CASSLVSGGPTDTQYF. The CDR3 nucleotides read TGTGCCAGCAGCTTAGTTAGCGGGGGCCCCACAGATACGCAGTATTTT.

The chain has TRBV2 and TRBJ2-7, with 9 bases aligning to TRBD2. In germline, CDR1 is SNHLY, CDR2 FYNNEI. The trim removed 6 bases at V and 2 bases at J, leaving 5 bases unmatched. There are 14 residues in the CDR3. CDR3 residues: CASRRLAVTYEQYF. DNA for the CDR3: TGTGCCAGCAGGAGACTAGCGGTAACCTACGAGCAGTACTTC.

The CDR3 DNA reads as TGTGCCAGCAGCTCGTCATTCCCGGGCTACGAGCAGTACTTC. It is translated as CASSSSFPGYEQYF. The rearrangement links TRBV7-9 to TRBJ2-7; D is unresolved. This CDR3 is 14 amino acids long. The germline V gene encodes CDR1 SEHNR and CDR2 FQNEAQ (reference sequence). Trimming pared 4 bases from V and 3 bases from J, leaving 13 bases between.

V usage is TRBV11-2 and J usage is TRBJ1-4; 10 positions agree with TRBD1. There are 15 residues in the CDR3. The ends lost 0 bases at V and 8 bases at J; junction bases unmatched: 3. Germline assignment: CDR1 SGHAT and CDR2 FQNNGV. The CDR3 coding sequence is TGTGCCAGCAGCTTAGACGGGACAGGGGTCGAAAAACTGTTTTTT. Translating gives CASSLDGTGVEKLFF.

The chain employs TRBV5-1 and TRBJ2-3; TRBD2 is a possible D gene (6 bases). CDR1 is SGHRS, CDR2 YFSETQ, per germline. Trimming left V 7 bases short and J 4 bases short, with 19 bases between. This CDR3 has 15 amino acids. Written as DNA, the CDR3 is TGCGCCAGCTACTTTGGCGGGACGGAGGCAGATACGCAGTATTTT. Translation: CASYFGGTEADTQYF.

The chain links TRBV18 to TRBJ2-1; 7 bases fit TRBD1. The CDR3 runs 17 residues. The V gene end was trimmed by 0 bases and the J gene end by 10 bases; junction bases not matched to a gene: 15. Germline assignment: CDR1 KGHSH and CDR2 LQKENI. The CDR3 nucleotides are TGTGCCAGCTCACCACCGGTAGATAGGGGGCGCCTATGGGAGCAGTTCTTC. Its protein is CASSPPVDRGRLWEQFF.

CDR3 protein: CASSYRDDQPQHF. DNA of the CDR3: TGCGCCAGCAGCTACAGGGACGACCAGCCCCAGCATTTT. The J gene is TRBJ1-5, the V gene TRBV4-1; a possible D gene is TRBD1 (6 bases). This CDR3 spans 13 amino acids. Germline V gene sequence: CDR1 MGHRA, CDR2 YSYEKL. V lost 5 bases to trimming and J lost 7 bases, with 12 bases between them.

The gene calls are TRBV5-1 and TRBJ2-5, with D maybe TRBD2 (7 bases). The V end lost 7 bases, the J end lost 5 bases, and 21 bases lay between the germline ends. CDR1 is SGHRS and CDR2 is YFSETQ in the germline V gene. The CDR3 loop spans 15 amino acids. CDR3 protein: CASSGGRLGEETQYF. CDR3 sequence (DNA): TGCGCCAGCTCCGGGGGGCGCTTGGGGGAGGAGACCCAGTACTTC.

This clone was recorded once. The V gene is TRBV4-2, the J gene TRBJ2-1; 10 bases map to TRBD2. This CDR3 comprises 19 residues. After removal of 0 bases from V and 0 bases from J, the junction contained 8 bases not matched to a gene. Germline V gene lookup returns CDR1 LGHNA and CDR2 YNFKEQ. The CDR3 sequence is CASSQDQTSGASSYNEQFF. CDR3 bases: TGTGCCAGCAGCCAAGATCAAACTAGCGGGGCGAGCTCCTACAATGAGCAGTTCTTC.

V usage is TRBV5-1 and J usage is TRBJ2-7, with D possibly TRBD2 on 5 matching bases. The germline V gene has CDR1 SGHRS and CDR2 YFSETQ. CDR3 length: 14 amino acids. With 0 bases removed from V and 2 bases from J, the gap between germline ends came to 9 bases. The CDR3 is CASSLGGNPYEQYF. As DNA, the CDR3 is TGCGCCAGCAGCTTGGGAGGGAACCCCTACGAGCAGTACTTC.

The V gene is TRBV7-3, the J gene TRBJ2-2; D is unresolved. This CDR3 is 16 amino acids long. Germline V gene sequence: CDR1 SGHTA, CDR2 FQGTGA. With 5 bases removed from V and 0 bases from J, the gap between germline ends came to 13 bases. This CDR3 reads CASSPLPYPNTGELFF. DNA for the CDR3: TGTGCCAGCAGCCCCCTTCCCTACCCGAACACCGGGGAGCTGTTTTTT.

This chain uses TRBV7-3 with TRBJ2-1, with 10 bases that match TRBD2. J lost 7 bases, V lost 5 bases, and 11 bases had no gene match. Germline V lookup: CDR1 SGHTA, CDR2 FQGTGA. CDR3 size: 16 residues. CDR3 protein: CASSPHGASGRNEQFF. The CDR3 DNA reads TGTGCCAGCAGCCCCCATGGAGCTAGCGGGAGAAATGAGCAGTTCTTC.

CDR3: CASSLGQGALGELFF. DNA for the CDR3: TGCGCCAGCAGCTTGGGGCAGGGGGCGCTCGGGGAGCTGTTTTTT. The gene calls are TRBV5-1 and TRBJ2-2, with 8 bases fitting TRBD1. Germline values: CDR1 SGHRS, CDR2 YFSETQ. The V and J ends lost 0 bases and 7 bases, in that order; junction bases with no gene match: 5. The CDR3 is 15 amino acids. The full variable domain, in which reference TRBV5-1 and TRBJ2-2 provide the parts outside the CDR3, is KAGVTQTPRYLIKTRGQQVTLSCSPISGHRSVSWYQQTPGQGLQFLFEYFSETQRNKGNFPGRFSGRQFSNSRSEMNVSTLELGDSALYLCASSLGQGALGELFFGEGSRLTVL.

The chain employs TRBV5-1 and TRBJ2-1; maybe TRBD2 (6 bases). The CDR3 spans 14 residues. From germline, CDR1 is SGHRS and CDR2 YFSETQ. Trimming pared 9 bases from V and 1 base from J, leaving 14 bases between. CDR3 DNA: TGCGCCACCGCGGGTGGGGGGTCCTACAATGAGCAGTTCTTC. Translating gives CATAGGGSYNEQFF.

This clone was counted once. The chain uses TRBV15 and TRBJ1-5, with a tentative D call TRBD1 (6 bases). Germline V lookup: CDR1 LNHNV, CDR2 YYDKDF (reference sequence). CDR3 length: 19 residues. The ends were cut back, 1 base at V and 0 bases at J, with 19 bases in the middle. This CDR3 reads CATSRGPGGGLYSNQPQHF. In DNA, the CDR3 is TGTGCCACCAGCAGAGGCCCTGGCGGGGGCCTATATAGCAATCAGCCCCAGCATTTT.

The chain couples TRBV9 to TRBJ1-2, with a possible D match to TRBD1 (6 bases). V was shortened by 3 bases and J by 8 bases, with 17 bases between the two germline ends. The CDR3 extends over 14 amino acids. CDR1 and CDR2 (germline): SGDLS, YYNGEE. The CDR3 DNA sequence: TGTGCCAGCAGCGCGGACAGCAAAAGGGACGGCTACACCTTC. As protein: CASSADSKRDGYTF.

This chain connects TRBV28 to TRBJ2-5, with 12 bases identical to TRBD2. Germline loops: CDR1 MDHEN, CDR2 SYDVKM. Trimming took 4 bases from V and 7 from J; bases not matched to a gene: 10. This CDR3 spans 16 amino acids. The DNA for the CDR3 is TGTGCCAGCAGTTCCCCCGCTAGCGGGAGGGCCCTGACCCAGTACTTC. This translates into CASSSPASGRALTQYF.